A single sample is the source of the 29 T cell receptor beta chains below, sequenced in a study of blood T cells in healthy people across ages. A second PCR of 7 to 11 cycles used a sample-barcoded 5' primer and a J-beta primer mix. Using its own MiXCR run on the 5' RACE reads, TCRdb lists one record per CDR3 protein. This repertoire shows 710,000 or so distinct CDR3 sequences, about 30% found once; its top ten account for about 16%. Specimen: blood. The receptors derive from an elderly woman in good health.

The V call is TRBV12-3 or TRBV12-4, the J call TRBJ1-2; no clear D gene. There are 13 residues in the CDR3. The V end was cut by 5 bases, the J end by 9 bases, with 16 bases between. The CDR3 coding sequence is TGTGCCAGCAGTCCCCGGGTTATCGGGAGCTACACCTTC. Its protein product is CASSPRVIGSYTF.

This clonotype was recorded many times. The chain uses TRBV18 and TRBJ2-3, with 10 bases that match TRBD2. J gave up 3 bases and V 1 base, and 4 bases lay outside the gene matches. This CDR3 is built from 16 residues. The germline V gene encodes CDR1 KGHSH and CDR2 LQKENI. CDR3 sequence reads: CASSPRPSGGTDTQYF. Written as DNA, the CDR3 is TGTGCCAGCTCACCACGGCCTAGCGGGGGAACAGATACGCAGTATTTT. The entire variable domain, with the rest obtained from reference TRBV18 and TRBJ2-3, is as follows: NAGVMQNPRHLVRRRGQEARLRCSPMKGHSHVYWYRQLPEEGLKFMVYLQKENIIDESGMPKERFSAEFPKEGPSILRIQQVVRGDSAAYFCASSPRPSGGTDTQYFGPGTRLTVL.

This clonotype was counted once. The junction and the germline gene differ at one end; a read error may be behind it. The chain uses TRBV6-2 or TRBV6-3 and TRBJ2-7, with TRBD2 matching 12 bases. The CDR3 is 17 residues long. Germline V gene lookup returns CDR1 MNHEY and CDR2 SVGEGT. The CDR3 reads CTSSQGLAGPFSYEQYF. Here the CDR3 DNA reads TGTACCAGCAGTCAAGGACTAGCGGGGCCTTTCTCCTACGAGCAGTACTTC.

This clonotype came up many times. The chain couples TRBV20-1 to TRBJ2-7, with 8 bases fitting TRBD1. The CDR3 is made up of 15 amino acids. Germline V gene sequence: CDR1 DFQATT, CDR2 SNEGSKA (reference sequence). V gave up 0 bases and J gave up 5 bases; unmatched junction bases: 9. The CDR3 DNA follows: TGCAGTGCTAGAGATCAGGGCAGGGGGCTTAACGAGCAGTACTTC. It translates to CSARDQGRGLNEQYF.

This clonotype has a count of ten or more. The V call is TRBV5-1, the J call TRBJ2-1, with 13 bases matching TRBD2. CDR3 size: 16 residues. J was trimmed by 6 bases and V by 4 bases; bases with no gene match: 7. Germline V gene lookup returns CDR1 SGHRS and CDR2 YFSETQ. CDR3 coding DNA: TGCGCCAGCAGCCCCAGGACTAGCGGGGGAATCAATGAGCAGTTCTTC. As protein: CASSPRTSGGINEQFF.

The chain uses TRBV24-1 and TRBJ2-1; 14 nucleotides agree with TRBD2. CDR1 and CDR2 (germline): KGHDR, SFDVKD. V lost 3 bases and J lost 10; bases outside the gene matches: 7. The CDR3 spans 16 residues. The CDR3 DNA follows: TGTGCCACCAGTGATGCGGGACTAGCGGGGGACCAAGAGCAGTTCTTC. Protein product: CATSDAGLAGDQEQFF.

This clonotype was recorded at least ten times. The chain joins TRBV9 to TRBJ2-3; 8 bases are shared with TRBD2. The V segment lost 1 base and the J segment 5 bases; nucleotides outside the gene matches: 6. CDR1 and CDR2 (germline): SGDLS, YYNGEE. The CDR3 contains 15 residues. This chain's CDR3 is CASSVLRGGGDTQYF. CDR3 DNA: TGTGCCAGCAGCGTATTACGGGGGGGAGGAGATACGCAGTATTTT.

This clonotype occurred a few times. At one boundary the junction diverges from the germline segment, which might be a read error. V is TRBV4-2 and J is TRBJ2-1; TRBD2 might be the D (7 bases). This CDR3 has 16 residues. CDR1 LGHNA and CDR2 YNFKEQ come from the germline V gene. CDR3 nucleotide sequence: TGTGCCGGCAGCCAAGATCGAGGGCTAGGGGGGGGGGAGCAGTTCTTC. This encodes CAGSQDRGLGGGEQFF.

This clonotype turned up a few times. The CDR3 reads CASSFTGGGVGYGYTF. The CDR3 bases are TGTGCCAGCAGTTTTACCGGGGGTGGGGTTGGCTATGGCTACACCTTC. The genes are TRBV28 and TRBJ1-2; D is perhaps TRBD1 (5 bases). Germline values: CDR1 MDHEN, CDR2 SYDVKM. The CDR3 extends over 16 amino acids. V was clipped by 3 bases and J by 4 bases, with 18 bases between them.

The chain links TRBV2 to TRBJ2-6; D is possibly TRBD1 (5 bases). V was cut by 6 bases and J by 2 bases, with 14 bases left in between. The CDR3 is 16 residues long. In germline, CDR1 is SNHLY, CDR2 FYNNEI. Written as DNA, the CDR3 is TGTGCCAGCAGAGACATGCAGGGTACTGGGGCCAACGTCCTGACTTTC. The encoded protein is CASRDMQGTGANVLTF.

The chain joins TRBV2 to TRBJ1-2; D is ambiguous. CDR3 length: 12 residues. Trimming pared 7 bases from V and 8 bases from J, leaving 14 bases between. Germline V gene lookup returns CDR1 SNHLY and CDR2 FYNNEI. CDR3 coding DNA: TGTGCCAGCATCAAAGGGATTAAGGGCTACACCTTC. Amino acid sequence: CASIKGIKGYTF.

Of note for this clonotype: This may be a read error: a much more frequent sequence differs by one nucleotide. V gene TRBV20-1 combines with J gene TRBJ2-7; weak D call: TRBD1 (7 bases). This CDR3 is built from 14 residues. Trimming removed 6 bases from V and 4 bases from J, with 19 bases in between. CDR1 is DFQATT, CDR2 SNEGSKA, per germline (reference sequence). CDR3 in amino acids: CSATTGAGGYEQYF. The CDR3 nucleotides read TGCAGTGCAACTACCGGGGCAGGGGGGTACGAGCAGTACTTC.

The table lists this clonotype with many counts. The rearrangement joins TRBV7-2 to TRBJ2-3; TRBD2 matches at 9 bases. J gave up 2 bases and V 1 base, and 7 bases lay outside the gene matches. Per the germline V gene, CDR1 is SGHTA and CDR2 is FQGNSA. The CDR3 extends over 17 amino acids. In DNA form, the CDR3 reads TGTGCCAGCAGCTTAGGGGGTAGCGGGGGCTACACAGATACGCAGTATTTT. It encodes CASSLGGSGGYTDTQYF.

This clonotype was seen ten or more times. This sequence joins TRBV30 and TRBJ2-5; 9 bases line up with TRBD2. Trimming removed 3 bases from V and 2 bases from J; junction bases left unmatched: 10. Germline V gene lookup returns CDR1 GTSNPN and CDR2 SVGIG (reference sequence). The CDR3 spans 16 residues. The chain's CDR3 is CAWSPPRGGVQETQYF. The CDR3 bases are TGTGCCTGGAGCCCCCCTCGCGGGGGGGTACAAGAGACCCAGTACTTC.

This clonotype came up many times. The chain recombines TRBV2 with TRBJ2-3; 9 bases map to TRBD1. The CDR3 length is 15 residues. The trim removed 4 bases at V and 2 bases at J, leaving 4 bases unmatched. From germline, CDR1 is SNHLY and CDR2 FYNNEI. The CDR3 sequence is CASSGTGALTDTQYF. CDR3 nucleotides: TGTGCCAGCAGTGGGACAGGGGCACTCACAGATACGCAGTATTTT.

Of note for this clonotype: A much larger clone is a single base away; this may be a read error. The V call is TRBV4-2, the J call TRBJ2-5; tentative D call: TRBD1 (5 bases). The germline V gene encodes CDR1 LGHNA and CDR2 YNFKEQ. This CDR3 has 13 residues. Trimming left V 2 bases short and J 13 bases short, with 17 bases between. The CDR3 bases are TGTGCCAGCAGCCAACAAGACAGCTACGAGCGGTACTTC. Residues: CASSQQDSYERYF.

This clonotype was picked up many times. J is TRBJ2-3 and V is TRBV7-3; D is undetermined. The V end lost 8 bases, the J end lost 0 bases, and 12 bases lay between the germline ends. The V gene's germline CDR1 is SGHTA and CDR2 FQGTGA. This CDR3 is 14 amino acids long. Written as DNA, the CDR3 is TGTGCCAGCGGCCTCGGCGACAGCACAGATACGCAGTATTTT. This encodes CASGLGDSTDTQYF.

This clonotype showed up many times. The rearrangement joins TRBV7-2 to TRBJ2-3, with 10 bases identical to TRBD2. Trimming removed 2 bases from V and 1 base from J; junction bases left unmatched: 12. CDR1 and CDR2 from the germline V gene are SGHTA and FQGNSA. The CDR3 extends over 19 amino acids. The CDR3 DNA follows: TGTGCCAGCAGCTTAATTAGCGGGGGGATGAGGTCGGGCACAGATACGCAGTATTTT. Protein: CASSLISGGMRSGTDTQYF.

This clonotype was picked up a small number of times. A read error is possible here, since a much larger clone lies one base away. V is TRBV12-3 or TRBV12-4 and J is TRBJ2-7; 8 bases are shared with TRBD1. Trimming at V came to 6 bases and at J to 6 bases, leaving 7 bases not matched to a gene. The CDR3 is 13 residues long. The CDR3 nucleotides are TGTGCCAGCAGACGAACAGGGGGATCCGAGCAGTACTTC. It codes for CASRRTGGSEQYF.

V usage is TRBV6-1 and J usage is TRBJ2-2; no firm D call. This CDR3 is 14 amino acids long. Between the trimmed V and J ends, which lost 6 bases and 1 base, there was a span of 9 bases. From germline, CDR1 is MNHNS and CDR2 SASEGT. The CDR3 bases are TGTGCCAGCAGATGGACGGTGAACACCGGGGAGCTGTTTTTT. It codes for CASRWTVNTGELFF.

This rearrangement joins TRBV5-1 to TRBJ2-3; 11 bases match TRBD2. The germline CDR1 and CDR2 sequences are SGHRS and YFSETQ. Trimming cost V 2 bases and J 5 bases; bases outside gene matches: 7. The CDR3 runs 16 residues. The CDR3 nucleotides are TGCGCCAGCAGCTTTCCGACTAGCGGGGAGTTAGATACGCAGTATTTT. This gives the protein CASSFPTSGELDTQYF.

This clonotype has more than one count but fewer than ten. The rearrangement links TRBV6-5 to TRBJ1-1; perhaps TRBD1 as D (5 bases). V was pared by 2 bases and J by 3 bases, with 13 bases between. Germline CDR1 reads MNHEY; CDR2 reads SVGAGI. This CDR3 has 15 residues. The CDR3 here is CASSYLGPGDTEAFF. DNA for the CDR3: TGTGCCAGCAGTTACCTGGGACCGGGGGACACTGAAGCTTTCTTT.

The chain uses TRBV19 and TRBJ2-3; D possibly uses TRBD1 or TRBD2 (5 bases each). Germline V gene data show CDR1 as LNHDA and CDR2 as SQIVND (reference sequence). CDR3 size: 15 residues. V lost 4 bases to trimming and J lost 2 bases, with 13 bases between them. CDR3 protein: CASSTGTDLTDTQYF. Written as DNA, the CDR3 is TGTGCCAGTAGTACCGGGACGGACCTCACAGATACGCAGTATTTT.

This clonotype was recorded at least ten times. J is TRBJ2-1 and V is TRBV5-1; 9 nucleotides align to TRBD2. The CDR3 spans 16 residues. Trimming took 0 bases from V and 7 from J; bases not matched to a gene: 8. The germline V gene has CDR1 SGHRS and CDR2 YFSETQ. The CDR3 DNA reads as TGCGCCAGCAGCTTGGACAGCGCGGGGGGGCGAAATGAGCAGTTCTTC. Its protein product is CASSLDSAGGRNEQFF. The complete variable domain, with remaining parts taken from reference TRBV5-1 and TRBJ2-1, reads KAGVTQTPRYLIKTRGQQVTLSCSPISGHRSVSWYQQTPGQGLQFLFEYFSETQRNKGNFPGRFSGRQFSNSRSEMNVSTLELGDSALYLCASSLDSAGGRNEQFFGPGTRLTVL.

There are many counts of this clonotype. This chain connects TRBV7-3 to TRBJ2-1, with 8 bases that match TRBD1. This CDR3 has 17 amino acids. In germline, CDR1 is SGHTA, CDR2 FQGTGA. Losses at the gene ends were 2 bases for V and 5 bases for J; bases not matched to a gene: 11. The chain's CDR3 is CASSLSGQGIVDNEQFF. DNA of the CDR3: TGTGCCAGCAGCTTATCCGGACAGGGAATCGTGGACAATGAGCAGTTCTTC.

This clonotype was counted at least ten times. The CDR3 DNA is TGTGCCAGCAGTGTTACTCGAAATGAGCAGTTCTTC. It yields the protein CASSVTRNEQFF. V gene TRBV6-1 combines with J gene TRBJ2-1; D is uncertain. Trimming stripped 4 bases from V and 7 bases from J, with 8 bases between. CDR3 size: 12 residues. Germline CDR1 reads MNHNS; CDR2 reads SASEGT.

This clonotype has just a few counts. Since a much larger clone is just one base distant, this may be a read error. The genes are TRBV5-1 and TRBJ1-2, with TRBD1 identical over 7 bases. Germline CDR1 SGHRS, CDR2 YFSETQ. J gave up 8 bases and V 3 bases, and 10 bases lay outside the gene matches. This CDR3 has 14 amino acids. The CDR3 DNA is TGCGCCAGCAGCTGGGACAGTCCAAGGTCCGGCTACACCTTC. Its protein is CASSWDSPRSGYTF. The entire variable domain, with the rest obtained from reference TRBV5-1 and TRBJ1-2, is as follows: KAGVTQTPRYLIKTRGQQVTLSCSPISGHRSVSWYQQTPGQGLQFLFEYFSETQRNKGNFPGRFSGRQFSNSRSEMNVSTLELGDSALYLCASSWDSPRSGYTFGSGTRLTVV.

This clonotype was counted only a few times. The chain employs TRBV6-5 and TRBJ2-7, with 10 bases matching TRBD2. CDR1 MNHEY and CDR2 SVGAGI come from the germline V gene. The V segment lost 8 bases and the J segment 7 bases; nucleotides outside the gene matches: 17. This CDR3 is built from 16 residues. The CDR3 DNA reads as TGTGCCAGCGGCAGAGCTAGCGGGGGCTTCTTGGGGGAGCAGTACTTC. It codes for CASGRASGGFLGEQYF.

On this clonotype itself: This could be a read error, since a much larger clone is one nucleotide away. The chain is built from TRBV10-3 and TRBJ2-1; 10 bases align to TRBD1. This CDR3 has 12 amino acids. CDR1 is ENHRY, CDR2 SYGVKD, per germline. Unmatched junction bases numbered 4, after V lost 11 bases and J lost 6 bases. CDR3 amino acids: CAVRTGGNEQFF. The CDR3 nucleotides read TGTGCCGTCCGGACAGGGGGCAATGAGCAGTTCTTC.